Shown below are 12 T cell receptor beta chains from a single sample sequenced in a study of blood T cell repertoires in COVID-19. Method: immunoSEQ multiplex PCR; TCRdb's copy keeps in-frame clones and lacks some. Found here are 150,000 to 200,000 clones, about 86% of them singletons; the top ten hold around 9%. Sequenced material: peripheral blood. The receptor source for this set is a man aged 50 to 60 with active or convalescent COVID-19.

J is TRBJ2-5 and V is TRBV21-1; the table's D call, TRBD1, has no DNA check behind it. TRBV21-1 is marked as a pseudogene. This CDR3 has 18 residues. CDR3: CASSKGLRGRPCRETQYF. The CDR3 DNA reads TGTGCCAGCAGCAAAGGGCTCAGGGGACGGCCTTGTCGAGAGACCCAGTACTTC.

The chain uses TRBV10-3 and TRBJ2-7; TRBD2 agrees at 8 bases. The ends lost 0 bases at V and 4 bases at J; junction bases unmatched: 5. Germline-derived CDR1 and CDR2 are ENHRY and SYGVKD. The CDR3 has 15 amino acids. DNA for the CDR3: TGTGCCATCAGTGAGTCTAGCGGGAAGAGGTACGAGCAGTACTTC. It is translated as CAISESSGKRYEQYF.

This sequence joins TRBV6-6 and TRBJ1-5, with D perhaps matching TRBD1 (6 bases). This CDR3 comprises 13 residues. Trimming stripped 9 bases from V and 3 bases from J, with 12 bases between. Germline CDR1 is MNHNY and CDR2 is SVGAGI (reference sequence). The CDR3 loop is CASRQVINQPQHF. CDR3 nucleotides: TGTGCCAGTCGACAGGTAATCAATCAGCCCCAGCATTTT.

This clone has a single count. J is TRBJ1-1 and V is TRBV12-3 or TRBV12-4, with TRBD1 identical over 10 bases. CDR3 length: 13 residues. V lost 10 bases, J lost 4 bases, and 6 bases stayed unmatched. The CDR3 reads CATTGGRITEAFF. The CDR3 nucleotides read TGTGCCACGACAGGGGGCCGTATCACTGAAGCTTTCTTT.

V gene TRBV24-1 combines with J gene TRBJ2-2; D possibly corresponds to TRBD2 (6 bases). In germline, CDR1 is KGHDR, CDR2 SFDVKD. The CDR3 sequence is 16 residues long. Trimming removed 9 bases from V and 0 bases from J, with 16 bases in between. CDR3 in DNA: TGTGCCACCGAAGCTGGGGGGTTCGCGAACACCGGGGAGCTGTTTTTT. Translating it yields CATEAGGFANTGELFF.

This clone was seen just once. The chain carries TRBV18 and TRBJ1-1, with 10 positions matching TRBD1. Germline V CDR1 and CDR2: KGHSH, LQKENI. This CDR3 is built from 16 residues. The V and J ends lost 6 bases and 4 bases, in that order; junction bases with no gene match: 11. In DNA form, the CDR3 reads TGTGCCAGCTCCATCGGGACAGGGGATCTCTTCACTGAAGCTTTCTTT. Translating gives CASSIGTGDLFTEAFF.

The DNA for the CDR3 is TGTGCCAGCAGCTTGTCAGGGGCCGAAAAGTCCTACGAGCAGTACTTC. It is translated as CASSLSGAEKSYEQYF. The chain couples TRBV5-5 to TRBJ2-7; tentatively, D is TRBD1 (6 bases). The CDR3 is 16 amino acids. Per the germline V gene, CDR1 is SGHKS and CDR2 is YYEKEE (reference sequence). Trimming removed 1 base from V and 1 base from J, with 15 bases in between.

CDR3 sequence: CASSQLGAGEQPQHF. DNA of the CDR3: TGTGCCAGCAGTCAACTAGGAGCGGGGGAGCAGCCCCAGCATTTT. The chain couples TRBV25-1 to TRBJ1-5; possible D gene TRBD1, 5 bases. Germline CDR1 MGHDK, CDR2 SYGVNS. The ends were cut back, 5 bases at V and 7 bases at J, with 18 bases in the middle. The length of the CDR3 is 15 residues.

The V call is TRBV5-6, the J call TRBJ2-1, with 9 bases matching TRBD2. V was pared by 5 bases and J by 6 bases, with 6 bases of the junction left unmatched. The CDR3 runs 14 residues. Germline V gives CDR1 SGHDT, CDR2 YYEEEE. The CDR3 protein is CASRKREELNEQFF. The CDR3 nucleotides are TGTGCCAGCAGAAAGCGGGAGGAACTCAATGAGCAGTTCTTC.

For the CDR3, the DNA is TGCGCCAGCAGCCAAGGGGGAGGGGTAGAGACCCAGTACTTC. Its protein product is CASSQGGGVETQYF. The chain joins TRBV4-1 to TRBJ2-5; 7 bases agree with TRBD2. The CDR3 is 14 residues long. Trimming at V came to 1 base and at J to 4 bases, leaving 3 bases not matched to a gene. Looked up from germline, CDR1 is MGHRA and CDR2 is YSYEKL.

The chain uses TRBV7-9 and TRBJ1-3; D gene uncertain. The V end was cut by 2 bases, the J end by 0 bases, with 8 bases between. The germline gives CDR1 SEHNR, CDR2 FQNEAQ (reference sequence). This CDR3 is built from 15 residues. CDR3 sequence (DNA): TGTGCCAGCAGCTTAAGCGCCAGCTCTGGAAACACCATATATTTT. Protein sequence: CASSLSASSGNTIYF. Full variable domain (rest looked up from reference TRBV7-9 and TRBJ1-3): DTGVSQNPRHKITKRGQNVTFRCDPISEHNRLYWYRQTLGQGPEFLTYFQNEAQLEKSRLLSDRFSAERPKGSFSTLEIQRTEQGDSAMYLCASSLSASSGNTIYFGEGSWLTVV.

The J gene is TRBJ1-5, the V gene TRBV6-2 or TRBV6-3, with 8 bases fitting TRBD1. V dropped 3 bases and J dropped 5; count of bases not matched to a gene: 6. CDR3 length equals 15 residues. Germline values: CDR1 MNHEY, CDR2 SVGEGT. CDR3 sequence (DNA): TGTGCCAGCAGTTATGCAGGGGGCTATGATCAGCCCCAGCATTTT. It translates to CASSYAGGYDQPQHF.